This section outlines one T cell receptor (beta chain) sequence together with its context. Authors' methods: Reference gene primer amplification gave estimated nucleated cell counts. The data were produced by immunoSEQ multiplex PCR, yet TCRdb's version contains in-frame clones alone and is incomplete. The V and J calls and clone size were taken over from that table, and D and trimming were inferred from the DNA. The repertoire holds about 85,000 clones, with roughly 89% as singletons. The sample originates from a study of blood T cell repertoires in COVID-19. Looking at the study overall: Samples of COVID-19 (acute and convalescent) were obtained from the United States, Italy and Spain. PBMCs, B-cell-depleted T cells, or T cells were the source of the cDNA or gDNA that made up the material.

This receptor was identified in a woman older than 75 with active or convalescent COVID-19. The sequenced sample was peripheral blood.

The CDR3 loop reads CASSLINSYNEQFF. CDR3 nucleotide sequence: TGTGCCAGCAGTTTAATCAACAGCTACAATGAGCAGTTCTTC. The chain combines TRBV28 with TRBJ2-1; D ambiguous. The CDR3 is 14 amino acids. Germline CDR1 reads MDHEN; CDR2 reads SYDVKM. V was pared by 2 bases and J by 3 bases, with 8 bases between.